This is a list of T cell receptor beta chains from one sample in a study of blood T cell repertoires in COVID-19. Sequenced by immunoSEQ multiplex PCR; TCRdb stores in-frame clones only, minus some. The sample lists over 90,000 clones, 70% to 90% occurring once. The source material was peripheral blood. The receptors shown here come from a man aged 35-49 years with active or convalescent COVID-19. CDR3s include the opening cysteine and the closing phenylalanine or tryptophan. D genes are given only for firm matches. Expanded clones are given a class, and other clones once, few, many or no size at all.

J	size	V	D	DNA	CDR3
TRBJ2-2	few	TRBV2	TRBD2	TGTGCCAGCAGTGTCGCTAGCGGGACCACCGGGGAGCTGTTTTTT	CASSVASGTTGELFF
TRBJ1-6	-	TRBV12-5	TRBD1	TGTGCTAGTGGTTATGACAGGGGCAATTCACCCCTCCACTTT	CASGYDRGNSPLHF
TRBJ2-2	-	TRBV19	-	TGTGCCCTTCGCCGGGACACCGGGGAGCTGTTTTTT	CALRRDTGELFF
TRBJ2-3	-	TRBV6-4	-	TGTGCCAGCAGTGACTCCTCGATTGTGAGGGGGGATACGCAGTATTTT	CASSDSSIVRGDTQYF
TRBJ2-7	-	TRBV11-2	TRBD1	TGTGCCAGCAGCTTAGATCGGAGACAGGGGAGCAACGAGCAGTACTTC	CASSLDRRQGSNEQYF
TRBJ1-2	-	TRBV9	-	TGTGCCAGCAGCGGAGGCAATAACTATGGCTACACCTTC	CASSGGNNYGYTF
TRBJ2-7	-	TRBV3-1/TRBV3-2	TRBD2	TGTGCCAGCAGCCCTCAGAGCGGGGGCCCGAGAACCTACGAGCAGTACTTC	CASSPQSGGPRTYEQYF
TRBJ1-1	once	TRBV5-1	-	TGCGCCAGCAGCTTACAGGCTTTTAACACTGAAGCTTTCTTT	CASSLQAFNTEAFF
TRBJ2-3	few	TRBV11-3	TRBD1	TGTGCCAGCAGCTTAGATGGGCCGGGACAGGGTCAAGATACGCAGTATTTT	CASSLDGPGQGQDTQYF
TRBJ1-6	-	TRBV14	-	TGTGCCAGCAGCCAAGCGGGAAACTCACCCCTCCACTTT	CASSQAGNSPLHF
TRBJ2-4	-	TRBV6-6	TRBD1	TGTGCCAGCAGTTACTTGACAGGGACCGGGGCCGACATTCAGTACTTC	CASSYLTGTGADIQYF
TRBJ2-7	-	TRBV18	-	TGTGCCAGCTCACCCTCACTCAACAGGGATTCCTACGAGCAGTACTTC	CASSPSLNRDSYEQYF
TRBJ2-5	-	TRBV6-2/TRBV6-3	-	TGTGCCAGCAGTTACTTTGAGTTGGAGACCCAGTACTTC	CASSYFELETQYF
TRBJ1-4	-	TRBV18	TRBD1	TGTGCCAGCTCACCCGGGGACAGTGAAAAACTGTTTTTT	CASSPGDSEKLFF
TRBJ1-6	-	TRBV9	-	TGTGCCAGCAGCGTACGCCAGGGTGGTTCACCCCTCCACTTT	CASSVRQGGSPLHF